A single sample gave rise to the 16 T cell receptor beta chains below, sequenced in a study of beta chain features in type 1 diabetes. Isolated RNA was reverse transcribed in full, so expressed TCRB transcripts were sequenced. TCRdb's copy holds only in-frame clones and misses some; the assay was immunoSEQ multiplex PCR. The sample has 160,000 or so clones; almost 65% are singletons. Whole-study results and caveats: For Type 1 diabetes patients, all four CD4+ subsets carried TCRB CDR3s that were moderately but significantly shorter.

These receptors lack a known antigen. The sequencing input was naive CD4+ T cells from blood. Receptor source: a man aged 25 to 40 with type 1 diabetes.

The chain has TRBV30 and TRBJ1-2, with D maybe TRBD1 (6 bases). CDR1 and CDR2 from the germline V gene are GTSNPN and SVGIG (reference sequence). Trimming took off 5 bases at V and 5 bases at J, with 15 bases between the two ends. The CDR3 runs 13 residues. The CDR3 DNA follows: TGTGCCTGGGCTTTAGGAGGACAGTATGGCTACACCTTC. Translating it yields CAWALGGQYGYTF. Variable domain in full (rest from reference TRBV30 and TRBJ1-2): SQTIHQWPATLVQPVGSPLSLECTVEGTSNPNLYWYRQAAGRGLQLLFYSVGIGQISSEVPQNLSASRPQDRQFILSSKKLLLSDSGFYLCAWALGGQYGYTFGSGTRLTVV.

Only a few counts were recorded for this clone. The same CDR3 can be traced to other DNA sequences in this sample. The CDR3 sequence: CAWSALSPYEQYF. CDR3 bases: TGTGCCTGGAGTGCGCTTTCACCCTACGAGCAGTACTTC. The genes are TRBV30 and TRBJ2-7; D gene unclear. The length of the CDR3 is 13 residues. The V gene's germline CDR1 is GTSNPN and CDR2 SVGIG (reference sequence). V lost 1 base to trimming and J lost 2 bases, with 9 bases between them.

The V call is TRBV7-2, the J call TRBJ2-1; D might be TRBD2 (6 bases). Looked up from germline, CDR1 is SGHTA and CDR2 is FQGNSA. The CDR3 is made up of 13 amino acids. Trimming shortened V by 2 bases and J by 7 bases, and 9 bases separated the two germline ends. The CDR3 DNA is TGTGCCAGCAGCTTAACCCGGGGGAATGAGCAGTTCTTC. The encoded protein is CASSLTRGNEQFF.

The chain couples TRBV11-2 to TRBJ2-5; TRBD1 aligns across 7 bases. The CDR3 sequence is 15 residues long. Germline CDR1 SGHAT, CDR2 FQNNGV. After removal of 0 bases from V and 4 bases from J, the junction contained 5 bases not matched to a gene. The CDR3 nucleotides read TGTGCCAGCAGCTTAGAGGCCCAGGGGGTAGAGACCCAGTACTTC. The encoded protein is CASSLEAQGVETQYF.

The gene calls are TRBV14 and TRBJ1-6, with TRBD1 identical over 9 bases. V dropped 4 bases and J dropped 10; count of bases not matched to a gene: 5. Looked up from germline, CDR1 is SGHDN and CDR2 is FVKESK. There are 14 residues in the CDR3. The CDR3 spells CASSPGTGLSPLHF. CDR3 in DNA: TGTGCCAGCAGCCCCGGGACAGGGTTGTCACCCCTCCACTTT.

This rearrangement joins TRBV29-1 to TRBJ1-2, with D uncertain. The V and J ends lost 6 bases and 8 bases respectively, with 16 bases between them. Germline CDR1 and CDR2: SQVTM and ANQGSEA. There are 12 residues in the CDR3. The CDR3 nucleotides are TGCAGCGTACAGAAGGAATTTGGCGGCTACACCTTC. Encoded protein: CSVQKEFGGYTF.

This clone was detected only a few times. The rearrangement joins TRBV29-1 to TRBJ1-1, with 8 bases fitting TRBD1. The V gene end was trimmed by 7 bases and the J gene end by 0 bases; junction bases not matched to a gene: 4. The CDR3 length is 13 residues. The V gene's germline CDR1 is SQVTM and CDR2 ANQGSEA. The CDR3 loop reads CSARTGLNTEAFF. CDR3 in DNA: TGCAGCGCTAGGACAGGGCTGAACACTGAAGCTTTCTTT.

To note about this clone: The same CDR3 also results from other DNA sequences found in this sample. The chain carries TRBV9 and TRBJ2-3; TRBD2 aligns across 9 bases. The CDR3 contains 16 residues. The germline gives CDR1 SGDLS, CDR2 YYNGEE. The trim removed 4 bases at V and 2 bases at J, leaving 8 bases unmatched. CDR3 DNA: TGTGCCAGCAGCCTTGGGCTAGCGGGGAACACAGATACGCAGTATTTT. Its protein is CASSLGLAGNTDTQYF.

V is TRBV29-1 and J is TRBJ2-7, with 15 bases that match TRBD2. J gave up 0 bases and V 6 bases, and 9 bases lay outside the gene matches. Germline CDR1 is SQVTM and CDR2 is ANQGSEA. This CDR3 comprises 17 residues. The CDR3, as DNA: TGCAGCGTCCCGGGACTAGCGGGGGGCGGAGGCTCCTACGAGCAGTACTTC. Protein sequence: CSVPGLAGGGGSYEQYF.

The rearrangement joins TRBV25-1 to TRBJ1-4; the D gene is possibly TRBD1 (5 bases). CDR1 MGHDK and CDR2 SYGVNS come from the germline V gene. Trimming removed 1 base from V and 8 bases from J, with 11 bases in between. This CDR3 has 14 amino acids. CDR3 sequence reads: CASSEFGTGEKLFF. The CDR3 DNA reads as TGTGCCAGCAGTGAATTTGGGACCGGGGAAAAACTGTTTTTT.

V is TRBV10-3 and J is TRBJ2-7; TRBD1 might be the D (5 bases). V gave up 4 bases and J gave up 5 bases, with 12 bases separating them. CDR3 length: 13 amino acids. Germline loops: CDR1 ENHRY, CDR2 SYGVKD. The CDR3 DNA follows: TGTGCCATCAGTGGCAGGGATGACGACGAGCAGTACTTC. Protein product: CAISGRDDDEQYF.

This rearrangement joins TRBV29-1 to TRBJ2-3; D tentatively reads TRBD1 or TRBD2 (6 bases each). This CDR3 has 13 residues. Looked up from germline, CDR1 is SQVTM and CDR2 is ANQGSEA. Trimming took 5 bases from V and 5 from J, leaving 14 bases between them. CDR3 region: CSVFRGPGDTQYF. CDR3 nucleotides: TGCAGCGTTTTTCGGGGGCCGGGAGATACGCAGTATTTT.

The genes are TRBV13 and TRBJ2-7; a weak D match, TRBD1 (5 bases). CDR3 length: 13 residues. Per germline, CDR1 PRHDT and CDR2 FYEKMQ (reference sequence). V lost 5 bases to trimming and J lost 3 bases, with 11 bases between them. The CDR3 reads CASSGRRGYEQYF. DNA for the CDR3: TGTGCCAGCAGCGGCCGTAGGGGCTACGAGCAGTACTTC.

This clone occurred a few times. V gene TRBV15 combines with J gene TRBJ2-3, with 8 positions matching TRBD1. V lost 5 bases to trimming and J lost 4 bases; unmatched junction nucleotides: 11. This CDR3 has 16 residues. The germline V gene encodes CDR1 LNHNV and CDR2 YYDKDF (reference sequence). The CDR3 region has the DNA TGTGCCACCAGCCCCCCGGCCGACAGGGGTTCAGATACGCAGTATTTT. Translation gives CATSPPADRGSDTQYF.

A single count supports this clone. CDR3 bases: TGTGCCAGCAGCTTGGTGGGGGGAAGGAATTCACCCCTCCACTTT. Protein: CASSLVGGRNSPLHF. The chain uses TRBV5-6 and TRBJ1-6, with D tentatively TRBD1 (5 bases). The CDR3 sequence is 15 residues long. The V and J ends lost 0 bases and 7 bases respectively, with 11 bases between them. Germline CDR1 is SGHDT and CDR2 is YYEEEE.

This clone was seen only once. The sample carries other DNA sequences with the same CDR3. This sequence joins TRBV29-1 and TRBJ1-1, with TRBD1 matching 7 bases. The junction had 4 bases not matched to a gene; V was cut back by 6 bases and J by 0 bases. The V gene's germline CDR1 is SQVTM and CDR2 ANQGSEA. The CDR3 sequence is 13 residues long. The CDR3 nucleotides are TGCAGCGTCACGGGACAGCTGAACACTGAAGCTTTCTTT. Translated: CSVTGQLNTEAFF.